The 26 T cell receptor beta chains below were found in one sample sequenced in a study of blood T cell repertoires in COVID-19. The repertoire was sequenced with immunoSEQ multiplex PCR; TCRdb's copy has only in-frame clones and lacks some. The sample yields 84,000 or so clones, over 75% seen once. The sequenced sample consisted of peripheral blood. These receptors originate from a human donor in a cohort sampled during active COVID-19.

This sequence joins TRBV6-2 or TRBV6-3 and TRBJ1-4, with 7 bases that match TRBD1. J was trimmed by 6 bases and V by 5 bases; bases with no gene match: 9. The V gene's germline CDR1 is MNHEY and CDR2 SVGEGT. The CDR3 extends over 15 amino acids. CDR3 sequence reads: CASSASQGGDEKLFF. The CDR3 nucleotides are TGTGCCAGCAGTGCCTCTCAGGGGGGTGATGAAAAACTGTTTTTT.

V gene TRBV18 combines with J gene TRBJ2-5; no reliable D call. CDR3 length: 14 residues. Trimming cost V 0 bases and J 0 bases, with 5 bases left between them. Germline V gene sequence: CDR1 KGHSH, CDR2 LQKENI. CDR3 residues: CASSPPNNQETQYF. In DNA form, the CDR3 reads TGTGCCAGCTCACCACCTAACAACCAAGAGACCCAGTACTTC.

The genes are TRBV5-1 and TRBJ1-6; 7 nucleotides align to TRBD1. The CDR3 runs to 15 residues. Per germline, CDR1 SGHRS and CDR2 YFSETQ. The V and J ends lost 2 bases and 2 bases, in that order; junction bases with no gene match: 1. CDR3 in amino acids: CASSLQGPYNSPLHF. The CDR3 DNA sequence: TGCGCCAGCAGCTTACAGGGGCCCTATAATTCACCCCTCCACTTT. Full variable domain (rest looked up from reference TRBV5-1 and TRBJ1-6): KAGVTQTPRYLIKTRGQQVTLSCSPISGHRSVSWYQQTPGQGLQFLFEYFSETQRNKGNFPGRFSGRQFSNSRSEMNVSTLELGDSALYLCASSLQGPYNSPLHFGNGTRLTVT.

The V gene is TRBV19, the J gene TRBJ2-1, with D possibly TRBD1 on 6 matching bases. Looked up from germline, CDR1 is LNHDA and CDR2 is SQIVND (reference sequence). V was shortened by 3 bases and J by 9 bases, with 12 bases between the two germline ends. This CDR3 is built from 13 residues. The CDR3 sequence is CASSITGSIEQFF. The CDR3 DNA reads as TGTGCCAGTAGTATCACAGGGAGTATTGAGCAGTTCTTC.

V and J are TRBV5-8 and TRBJ1-6; weak D call: TRBD1 (6 bases). Germline loops: CDR1 SGHTS, CDR2 YDEGEE. The CDR3 has 14 residues. Trimming took 1 base from V and 7 from J, leaving 9 bases between them. In DNA, the CDR3 is TGTGCCAGCAGCTTGAGGGGGGGAAATTCACCCCTCCACTTT. It codes for CASSLRGGNSPLHF. Full variable domain (rest looked up from reference TRBV5-8 and TRBJ1-6): EAGVTQSPTHLIKTRGQQATLRCSPISGHTSVYWYQQALGLGLQFLLWYDEGEERNRGNFPPRFSGRQFPNYSSELNVNALELEDSALYLCASSLRGGNSPLHFGNGTRLTVT.

This chain connects TRBV19 to TRBJ2-2; 7 bases align to TRBD1. The germline V gene encodes CDR1 LNHDA and CDR2 SQIVND (reference sequence). The CDR3 sequence is 15 residues long. Trimming took 3 bases from V and 6 from J; bases not matched to a gene: 7. The CDR3 region has the DNA TGTGCCAGTAGTATCGGCCAGGGGGACGCCGGGGAGCTGTTTTTT. It codes for CASSIGQGDAGELFF.

The chain uses TRBV5-6 and TRBJ1-2; no clear D gene. Germline assignment: CDR1 SGHDT and CDR2 YYEEEE. The CDR3 loop spans 12 amino acids. The ends were cut back, 3 bases at V and 4 bases at J, with 7 bases in the middle. The chain's CDR3 is CASSSGSYGYTF. As DNA, the CDR3 is TGTGCCAGCAGCTCCGGGAGCTATGGCTACACCTTC.

The V gene is TRBV18, the J gene TRBJ1-6; D call uncertain. The germline gives CDR1 KGHSH, CDR2 LQKENI. Trimming took off 1 base at V and 5 bases at J, with 6 bases between the two ends. The CDR3 spans 14 residues. The CDR3 protein is CASSPQADNSPLHF. In nucleotides, the CDR3 is TGTGCCAGCTCACCACAAGCGGATAATTCACCCCTCCACTTT.

The CDR3 nucleotides read TGTGCCAGCAGCTTAGGACAGGGACGGGGGACCCAGTACTTC. Its protein product is CASSLGQGRGTQYF. The chain combines TRBV7-8 with TRBJ2-5; TRBD1 agrees at 7 bases. The CDR3 length is 14 residues. Germline CDR1 reads SGHVS; CDR2 reads FQNEAQ. With V trimmed by 1 base and J by 7 bases, 6 bases remained unmatched.

V usage is TRBV19 and J usage is TRBJ2-3; D gene uncertain. Germline values: CDR1 LNHDA, CDR2 SQIVND (reference sequence). Trimming pared 3 bases from V and 1 base from J, leaving 8 bases between. This CDR3 contains 14 residues. The DNA of the CDR3 is TGTGCCAGTAGTATCCTGCGTCGCACAGATACGCAGTATTTT. This encodes CASSILRRTDTQYF.

V usage is TRBV18 and J usage is TRBJ1-3; the D is unclear. Trimming took off 0 bases at V and 1 base at J, with 13 bases between the two ends. CDR1 and CDR2 (germline): KGHSH, LQKENI. The CDR3 contains 17 residues. The CDR3 here is CASSPPRTVQSGNTIYF. The DNA for the CDR3 is TGTGCCAGCTCACCACCAAGGACTGTCCAATCTGGAAACACCATATATTTT.

The rearrangement joins TRBV24-1 to TRBJ1-2; D call uncertain. Trimming pared 3 bases from V and 8 bases from J, leaving 12 bases between. The CDR3 loop spans 13 amino acids. The germline CDR1 and CDR2 sequences are KGHDR and SFDVKD. The CDR3 sequence: CATSDTGARGYTF. CDR3 coding DNA: TGTGCCACCAGTGATACCGGTGCCAGGGGCTACACCTTC.

This rearrangement joins TRBV18 to TRBJ2-7; 10 bases agree with TRBD1. Germline V gene data show CDR1 as KGHSH and CDR2 as LQKENI. Trimming took 2 bases from V and 5 from J; bases not matched to a gene: 3. The CDR3 length is 14 residues. The CDR3, as DNA: TGTGCCAGCTCACCAGGGACAGGGGACAACGAGCAGTACTTC. Its protein product is CASSPGTGDNEQYF. Using reference TRBV18 and TRBJ2-7 for the parts outside the CDR3, the full variable domain is NAGVMQNPRHLVRRRGQEARLRCSPMKGHSHVYWYRQLPEEGLKFMVYLQKENIIDESGMPKERFSAEFPKEGPSILRIQQVVRGDSAAYFCASSPGTGDNEQYFGPGTRLTVT.

V and J are TRBV6-6 and TRBJ2-7; TRBD1 matches at 7 bases. From germline, CDR1 is MNHNY and CDR2 SVGAGI (reference sequence). The trim removed 6 bases at V and 1 base at J, leaving 12 bases unmatched. The CDR3 has 16 amino acids. The CDR3 reads CASSPTPGQPSYEQYF. The CDR3 DNA is TGTGCCAGCAGCCCCACGCCGGGACAGCCATCCTACGAGCAGTACTTC.

This clone appeared once. The rearrangement joins TRBV7-9 to TRBJ2-3; 9 positions agree with TRBD1. This CDR3 has 15 residues. Germline V gives CDR1 SEHNR, CDR2 FQNEAQ (reference sequence). After removal of 6 bases from V and 0 bases from J, the junction contained 4 bases not matched to a gene. CDR3 sequence (DNA): TGTGCCAGCAGTAGGGACAGGGCTAGCACAGATACGCAGTATTTT. As protein: CASSRDRASTDTQYF.

The rearrangement links TRBV5-1 to TRBJ2-5, with 8 bases aligning to TRBD1. The CDR3 has 14 amino acids. In germline, CDR1 is SGHRS, CDR2 YFSETQ. The J segment lost 5 bases and the V segment lost 4 bases, leaving 7 bases of the junction unmatched. The CDR3 nucleotides are TGCGCCAGCAGCCTTCAGGGGGCAGGCGAGACCCAGTACTTC. Protein sequence: CASSLQGAGETQYF.

V usage is TRBV18 and J usage is TRBJ2-2; D is ambiguous. Germline-derived CDR1 and CDR2 are KGHSH and LQKENI. This CDR3 is built from 13 residues. V dropped 8 bases and J dropped 2 bases, with 9 bases sitting between them. The CDR3 DNA follows: TGTGCCAGCCAGACAATTAACACCGGGGAGCTGTTTTTT. Translating gives CASQTINTGELFF.

The chain is built from TRBV6-5 and TRBJ2-7; the match to TRBD2 covers 12 bases. CDR1 and CDR2 (germline): MNHEY, SVGAGI. This CDR3 region has 15 residues. Trimming took 6 bases from V and 2 from J; bases not matched to a gene: 5. The CDR3 coding sequence is TGTGCCAGCAGCCGAACTAGCGGGGGGACCTACGAGCAGTACTTC. Its protein product is CASSRTSGGTYEQYF.

This chain connects TRBV30 to TRBJ2-7, with 7 bases lining up with TRBD2. V lost 1 base to trimming and J lost 5 bases; unmatched junction nucleotides: 2. Germline assignment: CDR1 GTSNPN and CDR2 SVGIG (reference sequence). The CDR3 is 12 amino acids. In DNA form, the CDR3 reads TGTGCCTGGAGTGGGGCGGGGGACGAGCAGTACTTC. Protein: CAWSGAGDEQYF.

The chain links TRBV18 to TRBJ2-5, with TRBD2 identical over 7 bases. CDR3 length equals 14 residues. Losses at the gene ends were 3 bases for V and 3 bases for J; bases not matched to a gene: 4. Germline values: CDR1 KGHSH, CDR2 LQKENI. This CDR3 is CASSPGLNEETQYF. The CDR3 bases are TGTGCCAGCTCACCGGGACTAAATGAAGAGACCCAGTACTTC.

CDR3 protein: CASSSGQYNSPLHF. The CDR3 DNA reads as TGTGCCAGCAGCTCGGGACAGTATAATTCACCCCTCCACTTT. The chain joins TRBV7-2 to TRBJ1-6, with 7 nucleotides matching TRBD1. V trimming: 4 bases; J trimming: 4 bases; junction bases outside the gene matches: 1. This CDR3 has 14 residues. The V gene's germline CDR1 is SGHTA and CDR2 FQGNSA.

This clone was found a few times. The chain joins TRBV27 to TRBJ1-2, with D perhaps matching TRBD1 (6 bases). V lost 1 base and J lost 2, with 17 bases in between. This CDR3 comprises 17 residues. Looked up from germline, CDR1 is MNHEY and CDR2 is SMNVEV (reference sequence). CDR3 region: CASSLFGGRIPNYGYTF. The CDR3 DNA follows: TGTGCCAGCAGTTTATTCGGGGGGCGTATACCCAACTATGGCTACACCTTC.

V usage is TRBV27 and J usage is TRBJ2-3; 9 positions agree with TRBD1. The J segment lost 4 bases and the V segment lost 7 bases, leaving 6 bases of the junction unmatched. Germline V gives CDR1 MNHEY, CDR2 SMNVEV (reference sequence). This CDR3 contains 14 residues. The CDR3 protein is CASMDRGGSDTQYF. The CDR3 region has the DNA TGTGCCAGCATGGACAGGGGCGGATCAGATACGCAGTATTTT.

The V call is TRBV2, the J call TRBJ2-7, with D maybe TRBD2 (5 bases). Trimming shortened V by 8 bases and J by 3 bases, and 11 bases separated the two germline ends. The CDR3 is 12 residues long. Germline CDR1 and CDR2: SNHLY and FYNNEI. The CDR3: CASFADFYEQYF. For the CDR3, the DNA is TGTGCCAGCTTTGCGGACTTCTACGAGCAGTACTTC. Variable domain in full (rest from reference TRBV2 and TRBJ2-7): EPEVTQTPSHQVTQMGQEVILRCVPISNHLYFYWYRQILGQKVEFLVSFYNNEISEKSEIFDDQFSVERPDGSNFTLKIRSTKLEDSAMYFCASFADFYEQYFGPGTRLTVT.

The rearrangement joins TRBV7-8 to TRBJ2-6; no clear D. Trimming cost V 4 bases and J 0 bases, with 13 bases left between them. CDR1 is SGHVS, CDR2 FQNEAQ, per germline. This CDR3 spans 17 amino acids. CDR3 residues: CASSYHEAGSGANVLTF. The CDR3 DNA reads TGTGCCAGCAGCTACCACGAGGCTGGCTCTGGGGCCAACGTCCTGACTTTC. The variable domain in full, completed from reference TRBV7-8 and TRBJ2-6, reads GAGVSQSPRYKVAKRGQDVALRCDPISGHVSLFWYQQALGQGPEFLTYFQNEAQLDKSGLPSDRFFAERPEGSVSTLKIQRTQQEDSAVYLCASSYHEAGSGANVLTFGAGSRLTVL.

The chain carries TRBV5-1 and TRBJ2-3; D is undetermined. V lost 4 bases and J 6 bases, leaving 18 bases between the germline ends. The CDR3 runs to 15 residues. Germline V gives CDR1 SGHRS, CDR2 YFSETQ. CDR3 loop: CASSRGVMGGDTQYF. The CDR3 bases are TGCGCCAGCAGCCGCGGCGTCATGGGTGGGGATACGCAGTATTTT.